This TCR beta chain came from a study of T cell responses to AZD1222 COVID-19 vaccine (dated by TCRdb to the early 2020s). At the level of the whole study: A total of about 230 trial participants underwent TCR sequencing, of whom some 210 received two doses of AZD1222 and some 25 received two doses of the MenACWY control vaccine. Trial participants were enrolled by age into subgroups of 18-55, 56-69 and 70-plus years, and roughly 150, 30 and 60 TCR-sequenced participants, respectively, were included in these subgroups. What the research found in general, with its limitations: After two AZD1222 doses, both the breadth and the depth of spike-specific TCRs were significantly higher than at day 0 and than in MenACWY recipients. Conclusions about previously exposed vaccinees are limited, since just five or six AZD1222 recipients were seropositive for SARS-CoV-2 at baseline. Because no day 14 peak-response samples were available, repertoires were characterized only after the peak T cell response. Nearly half of unique spike-specific TCRs reportedly recognized epitopes outside regions mutated in the B.1.351 and B.1.1.7 variants. The vaccine-associated CD4 TCRs covered the entire spike protein, and the dominant responses fell in regions 160-218 and 743-854. Most participants were white British and females outnumbered males, and the authors suggested that clonal diversity may have been underestimated. In the small 56-69-year group, the increase in depth fell short of significance, most likely because of low power.

The CDR1 and CDR2 encoded by the germline V gene are KGHDR and SFDVKD. There are 18 amino acids in the CDR3, from cysteine to phenylalanine inclusive. Only the CDR3 portion is preserved as DNA: 54 bases, with reading frame beginning at the first base. The V end gives up 9 bases and the J end 2 bases, leaving 13 bases in the junction not matched to a gene. With regard to this clone: It has no known antigen specificity. One base away there is no much larger clone; base qualities are not given.

The time point label corresponds to: about 28 days (+/-7) after the second vaccine dose. AZD1222 recipients given second doses at about 4 weeks or at about 12 weeks were pooled, since spike-specific TCR depth and breadth were not found to differ between the two schedules. Samples from vaccinated people were obtained from the UK trials COV001 and COV002, which included a single-blind randomized controlled phase 2/3 trial of AZD1222 (ChAdOx1 nCoV-19) in healthy adults. For TCRbeta chain sequencing, PBMC samples from trial participants were taken at day 0 and at day 28 after the second dose. The CDR3 regions of human TCRbeta chains were analyzed by immunosequencing. Processing in the source paper ran as follows. TCRs in the repertoires were compared against a reference library of SARS-CoV-2-specific TCRs that had been generated with the MIRA antigen-specificity platform. Breadth was defined as the fraction of unique TCRs that were SARS-CoV-2-associated, and depth was defined as the fraction of total T cells that were SARS-CoV-2-associated. Each spike-specific TCR was assigned to its reactive spike region and to a CD4 or CD8 class using the MIRA data. Log10-transformed breadth and depth values were compared by one-way ANOVA with Sidak's multiple comparisons tests. Sourced from immuneACCESS, this table was stored by TCRdb with only in-frame sequences that have V and J called. A share of the clones is absent; for the studies checked, an unresolved V gene accounts for under half, and the remainder has no known explanation. That table is the source of V, J and clone size, and D and trimming were worked out from the DNA. The sample yields 150,000 to 250,000 clones; approximately 90% were counted once. Roughly 3.5% of the sample is in the top ten clones.

The clonotype comes from an adult who received the AZD1222 COVID-19 vaccine. In this chain, TRBV24-1 is recombined with TRBJ2-1, with 12 bases in between that match TRBD2. The input for sequencing was peripheral blood, taken 28 days after the second AZD1222 dose. The CDR3 protein sequence reads: CATPAGLAGRGAYNEQFF. At the DNA level, the sequence is TGTGCCACCCCAGCAGGACTAGCGGGACGCGGGGCCTACAATGAGCAGTTCTTC.